This T cell receptor (beta chain) stems from a study of T cells in Graves' hyperthyroidism and ophthalmopathy. Study conclusions and caveats: In blood, most of the thyroid clonotypes expanded above 0.001 were also present. The authors' 13 V-J model separated ophthalmopathy from stable hyperthyroidism.

This clonotype was seen ten or more times. Its antigen is still unknown. Template material for amplifying TCR beta CDR3 regions consisted of RNA transcripts. First-round RT-PCR of the TCR CDR3 relied on the HTBI primer set. TCRdb called the multiplex PCR reads again in MiXCR, with one record for every CDR3 protein. The sample consists of hundreds of thousands of distinct CDR3 sequences, about 45% of them appearing once. The CDR3 consists of 13 residues. V lost 6 bases, J lost 0 bases, and 6 bases lay in between. The germline CDR1 and CDR2 sequences are LNHDA and SQIVND (reference sequence). Not enrolled were patients with uncontrolled infection, other autoimmune disease, pregnancy or lactation. Clinical symptoms, serum thyroxine and TRAb, thyroid ultrasound and orbital computed tomography together formed the diagnostic basis.

The chain recombines TRBV19 with TRBJ1-5; unclear D gene. This receptor was taken from an adult man with Graves' disease, either hyperthyroidism or ophthalmopathy (not recorded which). Sequenced input: peripheral blood or thyroid tissue (not recorded which). The CDR3 loop is CASREYSNQPQHF. The CDR3 coding sequence is TGTGCCAGTAGGGAGTATAGCAATCAGCCCCAGCATTTT.